Presented here are 9 T cell receptor beta chains from one specimen sequenced in a study of long-term antiretroviral therapy in people with HIV. It was version v3.0 of the immunoSEQ assay that was run at survey level. Produced via immunoSEQ multiplex PCR; TCRdb's table is partial and in-frame only. The sample yields more than 15,000 clones, approximately 82% seen once. The starting material was unsorted PBMCs, obtained 0.3 years before starting antiretroviral therapy. Source of these receptors: a man aged 50 to 59 with HIV.

The chain combines TRBV11-2 with TRBJ2-2; D uncertain. Trimming cost V 6 bases and J 5 bases, with 10 bases left between them. Germline V gives CDR1 SGHAT, CDR2 FQNNGV. The CDR3 spans 13 residues. CDR3 protein: CASRQQRTGELFF. The CDR3 DNA is TGTGCCAGCAGACAACAGCGAACCGGGGAGCTGTTTTTT.

This sequence joins TRBV28 and TRBJ1-4, with a weak D call TRBD1 (6 bases). With 2 bases removed from V and 6 bases from J, the gap between germline ends came to 13 bases. The germline gives CDR1 MDHEN, CDR2 SYDVKM. This CDR3 region has 15 residues. CDR3 residues: CASSLISGADEKLFF. The CDR3 nucleotides are TGTGCCAGCAGTTTAATCTCGGGGGCAGATGAAAAACTGTTTTTT.

This sequence joins TRBV9 and TRBJ2-2; D uncertain. The CDR3 covers 14 residues. Trimming took 2 bases from V and 5 from J, leaving 10 bases between them. CDR1 is SGDLS and CDR2 is YYNGEE in the germline V gene. In DNA, the CDR3 is TGTGCCAGCAGCGTGGGATTAGGAACCGGGGAGCTGTTTTTT. Translation gives CASSVGLGTGELFF.

This rearrangement joins TRBV27 to TRBJ2-7; TRBD1 matches 11 bases. The V segment lost 6 bases and the J segment 4 bases; nucleotides outside the gene matches: 8. CDR3 length: 15 amino acids. Germline assignment: CDR1 MNHEY and CDR2 SMNVEV (reference sequence). The CDR3 DNA reads TGTGCCAGCAGACTTATCGGGACAGGGGGGTACGAGCAGTACTTC. Amino acid sequence: CASRLIGTGGYEQYF.

V is TRBV7-9 and J is TRBJ2-7, with 10 nucleotides matching TRBD2. The CDR3 is 15 residues long. V lost 6 bases to trimming and J lost 3 bases; unmatched junction nucleotides: 8. Germline lookup yields CDR1 SEHNR and CDR2 FQNEAQ (reference sequence). Here the CDR3 reads CASSVAGGSFYEQYF. CDR3 DNA: TGTGCCAGCAGTGTAGCGGGGGGTTCCTTCTACGAGCAGTACTTC.

The genes are TRBV9 and TRBJ2-7; 7 bases match TRBD2. Germline values: CDR1 SGDLS, CDR2 YYNGEE. The CDR3 extends over 14 amino acids. The J segment lost 5 bases and the V segment lost 2 bases, leaving 7 bases of the junction unmatched. Here the CDR3 DNA reads TGTGCCAGCAGCGTCGGGACTACCGGGAACGAGCAGTACTTC. The encoded protein is CASSVGTTGNEQYF.

For the CDR3, the DNA is TGTGCCAGCAGTTCTTCAGGGGGCGCGCTCTTCATTGATGGCTACACCTTC. Translating it yields CASSSSGGALFIDGYTF. This chain connects TRBV27 to TRBJ1-2; TRBD1 matches 8 bases. Unmatched junction bases numbered 16, after V lost 4 bases and J lost 6 bases. The CDR3 is 17 residues long. Germline lookup yields CDR1 MNHEY and CDR2 SMNVEV (reference sequence).

The V call is TRBV9, the J call TRBJ2-7; 14 nucleotides align to TRBD2. The ends lost 2 bases at V and 3 bases at J; junction bases unmatched: 4. CDR3 size: 16 residues. The V gene's germline CDR1 is SGDLS and CDR2 YYNGEE. The DNA of the CDR3 is TGTGCCAGCAGCGTGGGGACTAGCGGGAGTATCTACGAGCAGTACTTC. It translates to CASSVGTSGSIYEQYF.

The V and J genes are TRBV13 and TRBJ1-2, with TRBD1 as a possible D gene (6 bases). From germline, CDR1 is PRHDT and CDR2 FYEKMQ (reference sequence). The CDR3 sequence is 12 residues long. Trimming pared 11 bases from V and 1 base from J, leaving 11 bases between. The CDR3 sequence is CASRGHNYGYTF. CDR3 DNA: TGTGCCTCAAGGGGACATAACTATGGCTACACCTTC.